What follows are 3 T cell receptor beta chains derived from one specimen sequenced in a study of blood T cell repertoires in COVID-19. This table comes from immunoSEQ multiplex PCR, and its TCRdb copy is limited to in-frame clones, with some not included. The sample lists around 200,000 clones; 80% to 90% were seen once. The sequenced material came from peripheral blood. Receptor source: a man in his sixties who had recovered from COVID-19.

The chain uses TRBV27 and TRBJ2-7, with TRBD1 matching 7 bases. From germline, CDR1 is MNHEY and CDR2 SMNVEV (reference sequence). J lost 4 bases, V lost 5 bases, and 14 bases had no gene match. The CDR3 runs to 16 residues. The CDR3 DNA sequence: TGTGCCAGCAGTGACCCGACAGGGCCTAGAGGGTACGAGCAGTACTTC. Translating gives CASSDPTGPRGYEQYF.

The J gene is TRBJ2-7, the V gene TRBV24-1, with D possibly matching TRBD2 (5 bases). This CDR3 comprises 16 residues. CDR1 is KGHDR, CDR2 SFDVKD, per germline. The ends were cut back, 0 bases at V and 4 bases at J, with 15 bases in the middle. The CDR3 region is CATSDLKRLAKYEQYF. The CDR3 region has the DNA TGTGCCACCAGTGATTTGAAAAGGCTAGCCAAATACGAGCAGTACTTC.

Written as DNA, the CDR3 is TGCGCCAGCTGTCGGTCGACTAGCGGGGGCCAAGAGACCCAGTACTTC. It is translated as CASCRSTSGGQETQYF. The chain combines TRBV5-1 with TRBJ2-5; 12 nucleotides align to TRBD2. Germline loops: CDR1 SGHRS, CDR2 YFSETQ. J lost 1 base, V lost 7 bases, and 8 bases had no gene match. This CDR3 is 16 amino acids long. Complete variable domain (other parts from reference TRBV5-1 and TRBJ2-5): KAGVTQTPRYLIKTRGQQVTLSCSPISGHRSVSWYQQTPGQGLQFLFEYFSETQRNKGNFPGRFSGRQFSNSRSEMNVSTLELGDSALYLCASCRSTSGGQETQYFGPGTRLLVL.